These 5 T cell receptor beta chains were all obtained from the same sample, sequenced in a study of response to subunit inactivated influenza vaccine. TCRdb used MiXCR to reprocess the RT-PCR reads, holding one entry per CDR3 protein. Of fewer than 700,000 distinct CDR3 sequences in the sample, under 15% are singletons; the top ten hold approximately 14%. The sequencing used PBMCs from blood, collected 40 to 50 days after vaccination. All receptors derive from a man in his forties or fifties who received an inactivated influenza vaccine.

The chain employs TRBV30 and TRBJ2-2, with D possibly being TRBD1 (5 bases). V shed 3 bases and J shed 1 base, with 6 bases lying between them. Per the germline V gene, CDR1 is GTSNPN and CDR2 is SVGIG (reference sequence). This CDR3 comprises 13 residues. CDR3 DNA sequence: TGTGCCTGGAGCACAGGGAACACCGGGGAGCTGTTTTTT. This encodes CAWSTGNTGELFF.

This chain joins TRBV5-6 and TRBJ2-3, with TRBD2 matching 10 bases. This CDR3 region has 17 residues. Germline trimming cut 1 base from V and 2 bases from J; bases unmatched to any gene: 7. CDR1 is SGHDT and CDR2 is YYEEEE in the germline V gene. Here the CDR3 reads CASSLRTSGAFTDTQYF. The DNA for the CDR3 is TGTGCCAGCAGCTTGAGAACTAGCGGGGCATTCACAGATACGCAGTATTTT.

In this sample, this clonotype turned up a few times. The chain couples TRBV28 to TRBJ2-3; TRBD1 matches at 8 bases. The V gene's germline CDR1 is MDHEN and CDR2 SYDVKM. Losses at the gene ends were 3 bases for V and 2 bases for J; bases not matched to a gene: 4. This CDR3 has 15 amino acids. CDR3 sequence: CASSFLTGDTDTQYF. The DNA of the CDR3 is TGTGCCAGCAGTTTTCTGACAGGGGACACAGATACGCAGTATTTT.

This clonotype was observed a handful of times. The chain employs TRBV10-3 and TRBJ2-7, with unresolved D. Per germline, CDR1 ENHRY and CDR2 SYGVKD. The CDR3 spans 13 residues. Trimming left V 10 bases short and J 6 bases short, with 19 bases between. The CDR3 region is CATLPRTTGEQYF. The CDR3 DNA is TGTGCCACCCTCCCTCGGACGACGGGCGAGCAGTACTTC.

This clonotype was seen many times. The V gene is TRBV4-2, the J gene TRBJ2-3, with 16 nucleotides matching TRBD2. The CDR3 is 18 amino acids. V was pared by 3 bases and J by 3 bases, with 6 bases of the junction left unmatched. Germline V CDR1 and CDR2: LGHNA, YNFKEQ. CDR3 amino acids: CASSQFGTSGGATDTQYF. CDR3 in DNA: TGTGCCAGCAGCCAGTTCGGGACTAGCGGGGGGGCTACAGATACGCAGTATTTT.